This T cell receptor beta chain is from a study of early T cells in non-severe SARS-CoV-2 infection. Study-wide points: Matching against VDJdb likely underestimated virus-specific expansions, favoring anti-spike CD8.

The CDR3 loop spans 17 amino acids. In regard to this clonotype: Its antigen is currently unknown.

TCRdb independently ran MiXCR on the 5' RACE reads; one entry per CDR3 protein. Here the sample spans 55,000 to 85,000 distinct CDR3 sequences, less than 15% being singletons. The sequenced sample consisted of whole blood. The receptor comes from an adult who was a healthcare worker with PCR-confirmed SARS-CoV-2 infection or an uninfected control (not recorded which). The V gene is TRBV12-2, the J gene TRBJ2-5; TRBD2 was called by the table and not checked on the DNA. TRBV12-2 is termed a pseudogene. DNA of the CDR3: TGTGCAAGTCGTTACCCGGGACTAGCGGCACACGAAGAGACCCAGTACTTC. Its protein is CASRYPGLAAHEETQYF.